These 20 T cell receptor beta chains originate from one sample sequenced in a study of OX40 agonist ivuxolimab in advanced cancers. Sequencing was performed with immunoSEQ multiplex PCR; in TCRdb, only in-frame clones are kept and a portion is missing. This sample carries under 85,000 clones, approximately 86% of them seen once, and the ten largest clones take around 0.79%. The sequenced sample was CD4+ or CD8+ T cells sorted from blood, obtained in a trial of the OX40 agonist ivuxolimab. All receptors derive from an adult with an advanced solid tumor such as melanoma, head and neck, liver or kidney cancer.

The J gene is TRBJ1-2, the V gene TRBV18; a possible D gene is TRBD1 (6 bases). The V gene's germline CDR1 is KGHSH and CDR2 LQKENI. The CDR3 sequence is 12 residues long. V was pared by 5 bases and J by 12 bases, with 16 bases between. CDR3 loop: CASSNGGSGDTF. The CDR3, as DNA: TGTGCCAGCTCAAACGGGGGCAGCGGGGACACCTTC.

V gene TRBV7-3 combines with J gene TRBJ1-1, with 7 bases identical to TRBD1. CDR1 SGHTA and CDR2 FQGTGA come from the germline V gene. The CDR3 length is 14 residues. The V and J ends lost 2 bases and 5 bases, in that order; junction bases with no gene match: 5. The DNA of the CDR3 is TGTGCCAGCAGCTTAGTGGGACAGAGGACTGAAGCTTTCTTT. Its translation is CASSLVGQRTEAFF.

The V and J genes are TRBV2 and TRBJ2-7, with 7 positions matching TRBD2. The junction had 7 bases not matched to a gene; V was cut back by 8 bases and J by 3 bases. The CDR3 extends over 13 amino acids. The germline V gene encodes CDR1 SNHLY and CDR2 FYNNEI. The CDR3 region is CASGREGFYEQYF. The DNA for the CDR3 is TGTGCCAGCGGCAGGGAGGGATTCTACGAGCAGTACTTC.

The chain links TRBV28 to TRBJ2-7; D may be TRBD2 (6 bases). The V end was cut by 4 bases, the J end by 4 bases, with 11 bases between. The germline CDR1 and CDR2 sequences are MDHEN and SYDVKM. This CDR3 has 13 amino acids. CDR3 DNA: TGTGCCAGCAGTTCGGGGGACCGTTACGAGCAGTACTTC. This gives the protein CASSSGDRYEQYF.

The rearrangement joins TRBV11-3 to TRBJ2-3; TRBD2 matches 7 bases. Germline V lookup: CDR1 SGHNT, CDR2 YENEEA. CDR3 size: 14 residues. Trimming at V came to 3 bases and at J to 0 bases, leaving 0 bases not matched to a gene. The CDR3 loop is CASSLGGSTDTQYF. In DNA, the CDR3 is TGTGCCAGCAGCTTGGGGGGGAGCACAGATACGCAGTATTTT.

The chain links TRBV6-1 to TRBJ2-7; 7 bases line up with TRBD1. The CDR3 loop spans 13 amino acids. With 5 bases clipped from V and 3 bases from J, the junction kept 4 bases outside the gene matches. Per germline, CDR1 MNHNS and CDR2 SASEGT. The CDR3 spells CASSRRTGYEQYF. Written as DNA, the CDR3 is TGTGCCAGCAGTAGACGGACAGGCTACGAGCAGTACTTC.

The rearrangement joins TRBV7-9 to TRBJ1-5; TRBD1 is a possible D gene (6 bases). The V and J ends lost 4 bases and 7 bases respectively, with 11 bases between them. The germline V gene has CDR1 SEHNR and CDR2 FQNEAQ (reference sequence). The CDR3 length is 13 residues. CDR3 amino acids: CASSSEGVQPQHF. Written as DNA, the CDR3 is TGTGCCAGCAGCTCGGAGGGGGTCCAGCCCCAGCATTTT.

This rearrangement joins TRBV7-2 to TRBJ1-5, with unresolved D. Germline-derived CDR1 and CDR2 are SGHTA and FQGNSA. The CDR3 spans 15 residues. Trimming removed 5 bases at V and 7 bases at J, with 18 bases between. In DNA form, the CDR3 reads TGTGCCAGCAGCCTTAACCCCACGGGTCGCCAGCCCCAGCATTTT. Translating it yields CASSLNPTGRQPQHF.

The chain couples TRBV30 to TRBJ2-5, with no clear D. Trimming cost V 0 bases and J 5 bases, with 13 bases left between them. CDR3 size: 14 residues. The V gene's germline CDR1 is GTSNPN and CDR2 SVGIG (reference sequence). The CDR3 loop reads CAWSVSAPVETQYF. CDR3 nucleotides: TGTGCCTGGAGTGTAAGCGCCCCCGTGGAGACCCAGTACTTC.

V gene TRBV18 combines with J gene TRBJ2-7; D is possibly TRBD1 (6 bases). Trimming took 3 bases from V and 4 from J, leaving 16 bases between them. CDR3 length: 15 residues. In germline, CDR1 is KGHSH, CDR2 LQKENI. This CDR3 reads CASSPSGTLRYEQYF. As DNA, the CDR3 is TGTGCCAGCTCACCCTCCGGGACACTCCGGTACGAGCAGTACTTC.

This chain joins TRBV5-1 and TRBJ1-1; D uncertain. CDR1 is SGHRS, CDR2 YFSETQ, per germline. Trimming pared 5 bases from V and 0 bases from J, leaving 14 bases between. This CDR3 region has 15 residues. CDR3 loop: CASSYGLQMNTEAFF. The CDR3 nucleotides read TGCGCCAGCAGTTACGGTTTACAGATGAACACTGAAGCTTTCTTT.

The CDR3, as DNA: TGTGCCAGCAGCTTGAAGAGGGACCTTAAGCCGTACTTC. Amino acid sequence: CASSLKRDLKPYF. V is TRBV5-4 and J is TRBJ2-7; D possibly uses TRBD1 or TRBD2 (5 bases each). From germline, CDR1 is SGHNT and CDR2 YYREEE (reference sequence). This CDR3 comprises 13 residues. V gave up 1 base and J gave up 12 bases, with 17 bases separating them.

A single count supports this clone. The chain joins TRBV2 to TRBJ2-4, with D uncertain. The CDR3 totals 11 residues. Germline assignment: CDR1 SNHLY and CDR2 FYNNEI. V lost 7 bases and J 7 bases, leaving 8 bases between the germline ends. The CDR3 loop reads CASTQGNIQYF. The CDR3 DNA reads as TGTGCCAGCACCCAAGGGAACATTCAGTACTTC.

V and J are TRBV19 and TRBJ2-6; D is uncertain. The CDR3 consists of 15 residues. The germline V and J ends were trimmed by 0 bases and 2 bases, with 5 bases remaining between them. CDR1 and CDR2 from the germline V gene are LNHDA and SQIVND (reference sequence). The CDR3 is CASSIDFPGANVLTF. As DNA, the CDR3 is TGTGCCAGTAGTATAGATTTCCCTGGGGCCAACGTCCTGACTTTC.

The rearrangement joins TRBV5-5 to TRBJ2-2; a weak D match, TRBD1 (6 bases). With 4 bases removed from V and 1 base from J, the gap between germline ends came to 11 bases. Germline V gene lookup returns CDR1 SGHKS and CDR2 YYEKEE (reference sequence). The CDR3 contains 15 residues. In DNA, the CDR3 is TGTGCCAGCAGCCACCGGGACAAGAACACCGGGGAGCTGTTTTTT. Translation: CASSHRDKNTGELFF.

V is TRBV7-8 and J is TRBJ2-5, with 11 bases identical to TRBD2. The CDR3 has 15 residues. V lost 6 bases and J lost 5; bases outside the gene matches: 8. The germline V gene has CDR1 SGHVS and CDR2 FQNEAQ. CDR3 nucleotides: TGTGCCAGCAGTGGAAGTAGCGGGGGGGCCGAGACCCAGTACTTC. Protein product: CASSGSSGGAETQYF.

The chain links TRBV6-1 to TRBJ2-2, with D unclear. Germline CDR1 MNHNS, CDR2 SASEGT. The CDR3 length is 15 residues. Between the trimmed V and J ends, which lost 1 base and 2 bases, there was a span of 8 bases. The CDR3 protein is CASSEGPYNTGELFF. The CDR3 DNA reads TGTGCCAGCAGTGAAGGGCCCTATAACACCGGGGAGCTGTTTTTT.

The chain combines TRBV5-1 with TRBJ2-6; D unresolved. In germline, CDR1 is SGHRS, CDR2 YFSETQ. V lost 4 bases and J lost 1, with 12 bases in between. The CDR3 sequence is 16 residues long. This CDR3 reads CASSPVSGSGANVLTF. The DNA for the CDR3 is TGCGCCAGCAGCCCCGTCTCCGGGTCTGGGGCCAACGTCCTGACTTTC.

The rearrangement uses TRBV5-1 and TRBJ1-1, with unresolved D. The CDR3 is made up of 13 amino acids. The V and J ends lost 0 bases and 4 bases respectively, with 7 bases between them. Germline V gene lookup returns CDR1 SGHRS and CDR2 YFSETQ. CDR3 nucleotide sequence: TGCGCCAGCAGCTTGGGGTCCCGCACTGAAGCTTTCTTT. It encodes CASSLGSRTEAFF.

Here the CDR3 reads CASSLDITRTEAFF. CDR3 sequence (DNA): TGTGCCAGCAGCTTAGACATTACGCGCACTGAAGCTTTCTTT. The chain joins TRBV7-9 to TRBJ1-1; D is ambiguous. V was cut by 1 base and J by 4 bases, with 10 bases left in between. Germline CDR1 is SEHNR and CDR2 is FQNEAQ (reference sequence). This CDR3 has 14 residues.